The next 8 T cell receptor beta chains were all read from a single sample in a study of early T cells in non-severe SARS-CoV-2 infection. A single record per CDR3 protein comes from TCRdb applying MiXCR to the 5' RACE reads. The sample contains tens of thousands of distinct CDR3 sequences, around 21% of which appear only once. The source material was whole blood, sampled at baseline. The receptors derive from an adult who was a healthcare worker with PCR-confirmed SARS-CoV-2 infection or an uninfected control (not recorded which).

This clonotype occurred once. As DNA, the CDR3 is TGTGCCAGCAGCCTAGAATTGGGGACAGGGAACTATGGCTACACCTTC. As protein: CASSLELGTGNYGYTF. This rearrangement joins TRBV6-1 to TRBJ1-2; 9 bases are a match to TRBD1. With V trimmed by 6 bases and J by 2 bases, 10 bases remained unmatched. This CDR3 spans 16 amino acids. Germline V gene data show CDR1 as MNHNS and CDR2 as SASEGT.

This clonotype was seen only a few times. The chain links TRBV6-5 to TRBJ2-3, with D possibly TRBD2 on 5 matching bases. Germline CDR1 reads MNHEY; CDR2 reads SVGAGI. V lost 0 bases, J lost 0 bases, and 13 bases lay in between. The CDR3 spans 17 residues. CDR3 protein: CASSYSGEITSTDTQYF. For the CDR3, the DNA is TGTGCCAGCAGTTACTCTGGGGAGATAACTAGCACAGATACGCAGTATTTT.

This clonotype was detected only a few times. This chain links TRBV5-4 with TRBJ2-1; 15 positions match TRBD2. J lost 7 bases, V lost 5 bases, and 4 bases had no gene match. This CDR3 spans 15 amino acids. Germline V CDR1 and CDR2: SGHNT, YYREEE (reference sequence). In DNA, the CDR3 is TGTGCCAGCAGTTCCGGGACTAGCGGGGGGAATGAGCAGTTCTTC. Translation: CASSSGTSGGNEQFF.

The V and J genes are TRBV13 and TRBJ2-1; D uncertain. V gave up 5 bases and J gave up 9 bases, with 17 bases separating them. CDR1 is PRHDT and CDR2 is FYEKMQ in the germline V gene (reference sequence). The CDR3 totals 14 residues. The DNA of the CDR3 is TGTGCCAGCAGCCCACGCCCTCTGGCAAGTGAGCAGTTCTTC. It encodes CASSPRPLASEQFF.

The sample holds a few counts of this clonotype. V usage is TRBV5-1 and J usage is TRBJ2-5; no reliable D call. In germline, CDR1 is SGHRS, CDR2 YFSETQ. This CDR3 spans 13 amino acids. Deletions cut 4 bases from V and 3 bases from J, with 10 bases between. CDR3 bases: TGCGCCAGCAGCCGCCAAGGAGAAGAGACCCAGTACTTC. Translation gives CASSRQGEETQYF.

The table lists this clonotype with a few counts. The V gene is TRBV7-9, the J gene TRBJ1-1; D ambiguous. Trimming cost V 1 base and J 1 base, with 4 bases left between them. CDR1 and CDR2 (germline): SEHNR, FQNEAQ (reference sequence). The CDR3 length is 13 residues. CDR3 residues: CASSLVGNTEAFF. The CDR3 bases are TGTGCCAGCAGCTTAGTGGGGAACACTGAAGCTTTCTTT.

V gene TRBV29-1 combines with J gene TRBJ1-1; a possible D gene is TRBD1 (5 bases). This CDR3 is 15 amino acids long. From germline, CDR1 is SQVTM and CDR2 ANQGSEA. The ends were cut back, 2 bases at V and 1 base at J, with 14 bases in the middle. CDR3 sequence reads: CSVERLGVTNTEAFF. The CDR3 bases are TGCAGCGTTGAACGATTAGGGGTCACGAACACTGAAGCTTTCTTT.

The CDR3 region is CATSRDTGQSSTDTQYF. CDR3 nucleotides: TGTGCCACCAGCAGAGATACGGGGCAGTCTAGCACAGATACGCAGTATTTT. The V call is TRBV15, the J call TRBJ2-3, with D perhaps assigned TRBD1 or TRBD2 (5 bases each). The germline V gene has CDR1 LNHNV and CDR2 YYDKDF (reference sequence). Deletions cut 0 bases from V and 0 bases from J, with 13 bases between. The CDR3 covers 17 residues.